The sequence of this T cell receptor (beta chain) was determined in a study of Ad26.COV2.S vaccination and SARS-CoV-2 variants. For the study at large: The authors gave Ad26.COV2.S intramuscularly, either once or twice 56 days apart.

About this clone: Antigen: not known.

TCRdb's copy holds only in-frame clones and misses some; the assay was immunoSEQ multiplex PCR. The sample includes some 640,000 clones, 70% to 90% of them seen just once. V gave up 0 bases and J gave up 3 bases, with 12 bases separating them. The germline gives CDR1 SGHKS, CDR2 YYEKEE (reference sequence). CDR3 length: 15 residues. Study outcomes and limitations: Non-spike TCR breadth was similar in vaccine and placebo recipients. It is possible that the TCR breadth and depth analyses underestimated the total T cell responses.

Treatment indicated: roughly 20 received Ad26.COV2.S at low or high dose, single or two shots; roughly five received placebo; per-sample allocation not given. Sampling occurred on day 63 after the first vaccine or placebo injection. Within Boston, the person who donated was an adult of 18-55 years. The chain couples TRBV5-5 to TRBJ1-2, with D possibly matching TRBD1 (5 bases). The TCR comes from a person aged 18-60 years who received the Ad26.COV2.S COVID-19 vaccine or a placebo. The source material was peripheral blood, sampled in a trial of Ad26.COV2.S vaccine versus placebo. The CDR3: CASSLGQGVDYGYTF. CDR3 DNA: TGTGCCAGCAGCTTGGGCCAGGGAGTAGACTATGGCTACACCTTC.